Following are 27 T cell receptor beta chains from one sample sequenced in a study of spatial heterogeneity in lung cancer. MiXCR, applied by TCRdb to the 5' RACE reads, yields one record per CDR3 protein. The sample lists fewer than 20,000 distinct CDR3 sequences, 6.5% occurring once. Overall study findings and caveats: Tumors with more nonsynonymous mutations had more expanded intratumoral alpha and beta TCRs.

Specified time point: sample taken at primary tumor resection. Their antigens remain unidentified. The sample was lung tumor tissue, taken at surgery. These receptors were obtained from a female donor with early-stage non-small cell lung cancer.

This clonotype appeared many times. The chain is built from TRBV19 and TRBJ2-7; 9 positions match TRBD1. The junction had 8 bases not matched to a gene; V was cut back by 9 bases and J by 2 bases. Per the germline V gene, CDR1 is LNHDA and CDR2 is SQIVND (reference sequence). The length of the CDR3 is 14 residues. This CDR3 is CASTGTGRTYEQYF. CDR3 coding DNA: TGTGCCAGCACCGGGACAGGGAGGACCTACGAGCAGTACTTC.

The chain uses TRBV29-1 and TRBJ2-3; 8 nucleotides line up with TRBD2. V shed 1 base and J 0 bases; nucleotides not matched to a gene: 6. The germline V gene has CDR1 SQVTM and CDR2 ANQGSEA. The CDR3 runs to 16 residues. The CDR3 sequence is CSVEGGASGSTDTQYF. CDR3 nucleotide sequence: TGCAGCGTTGAAGGGGGGGCTAGCGGGAGCACAGATACGCAGTATTTT.

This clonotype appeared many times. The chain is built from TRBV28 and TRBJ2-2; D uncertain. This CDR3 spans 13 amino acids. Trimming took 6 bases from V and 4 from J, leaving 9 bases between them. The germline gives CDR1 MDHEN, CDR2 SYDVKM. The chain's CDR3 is CASSPPATGELFF. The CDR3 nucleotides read TGTGCCAGCAGCCCTCCGGCCACCGGGGAGCTGTTTTTT. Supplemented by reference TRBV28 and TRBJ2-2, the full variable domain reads DVKVTQSSRYLVKRTGEKVFLECVQDMDHENMFWYRQDPGLGLRLIYFSYDVKMKEKGDIPEGYSVSREKKERFSLILESASTNQTSMYLCASSPPATGELFFGEGSRLTVL.

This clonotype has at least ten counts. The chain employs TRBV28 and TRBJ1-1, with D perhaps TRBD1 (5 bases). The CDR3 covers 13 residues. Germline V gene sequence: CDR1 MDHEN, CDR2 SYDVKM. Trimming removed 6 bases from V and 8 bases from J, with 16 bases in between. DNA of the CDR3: TGTGCCAGCAGGATCCAGGGCGTCTTGGAAGCTTTCTTT. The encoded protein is CASRIQGVLEAFF. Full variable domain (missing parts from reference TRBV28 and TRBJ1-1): DVKVTQSSRYLVKRTGEKVFLECVQDMDHENMFWYRQDPGLGLRLIYFSYDVKMKEKGDIPEGYSVSREKKERFSLILESASTNQTSMYLCASRIQGVLEAFFGQGTRLTVV.

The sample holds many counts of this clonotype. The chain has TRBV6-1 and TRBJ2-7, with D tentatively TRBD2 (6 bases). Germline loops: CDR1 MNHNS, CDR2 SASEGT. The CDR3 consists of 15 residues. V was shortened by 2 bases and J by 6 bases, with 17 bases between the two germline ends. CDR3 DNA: TGTGCCAGCAGTGAACATGTCGGGAGCCAGGTCGAGCAGTACTTC. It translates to CASSEHVGSQVEQYF.

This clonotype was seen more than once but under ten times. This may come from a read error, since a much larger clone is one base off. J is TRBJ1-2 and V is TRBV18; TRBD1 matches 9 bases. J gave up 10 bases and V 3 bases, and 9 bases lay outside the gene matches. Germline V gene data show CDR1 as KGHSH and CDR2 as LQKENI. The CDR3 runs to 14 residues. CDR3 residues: CASSPGTGTNDYTF. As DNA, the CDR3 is TGTGCCAGCTCACCGGGGACAGGGACGAACGACTACACCTTC.

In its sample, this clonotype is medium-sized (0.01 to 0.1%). This CDR3 reads CASSQHPARASYEQYF. In DNA, the CDR3 is TGTGCCAGCAGCCAACACCCCGCGAGAGCATCCTACGAGCAGTACTTC. The chain employs TRBV3-1 and TRBJ2-7; no clear D. Germline-derived CDR1 and CDR2 are LGHDT and YNNKEL (reference sequence). Between the trimmed V and J ends, which lost 2 bases and 1 base, there was a span of 15 bases. The CDR3 is made up of 16 amino acids.

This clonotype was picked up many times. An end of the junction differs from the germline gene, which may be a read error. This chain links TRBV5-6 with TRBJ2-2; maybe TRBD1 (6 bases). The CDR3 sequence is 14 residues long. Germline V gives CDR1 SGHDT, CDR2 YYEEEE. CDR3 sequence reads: CASSPVGDTGELFF. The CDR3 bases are TGTGCCAGCAGCCCCGTCGGGGACACCGGGGAGTTGTTTTTT. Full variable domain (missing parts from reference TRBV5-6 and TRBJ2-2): DAGVTQSPTHLIKTRGQQVTLRCSPKSGHDTVSWYQQALGQGPQFIFQYYEEEERQRGNFPDRFSGHQFPNYSSELNVNALLLGDSALYLCASSPVGDTGELFFGEGSRLTVL.

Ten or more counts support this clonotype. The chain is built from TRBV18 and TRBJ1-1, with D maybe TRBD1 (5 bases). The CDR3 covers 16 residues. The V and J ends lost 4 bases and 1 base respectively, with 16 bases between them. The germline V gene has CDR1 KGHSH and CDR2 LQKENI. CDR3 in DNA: TGTGCCAGCTCACGGGATCAAACGGGGGGGAACACTGAAGCTTTCTTT. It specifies CASSRDQTGGNTEAFF.

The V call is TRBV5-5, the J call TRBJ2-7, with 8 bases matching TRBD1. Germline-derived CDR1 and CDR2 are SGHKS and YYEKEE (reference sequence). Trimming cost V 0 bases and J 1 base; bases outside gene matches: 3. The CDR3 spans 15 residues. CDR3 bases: TGTGCCAGCAGCTTGGGGGACAGGCTTTCCTACGAGCAGTACTTC. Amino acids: CASSLGDRLSYEQYF.

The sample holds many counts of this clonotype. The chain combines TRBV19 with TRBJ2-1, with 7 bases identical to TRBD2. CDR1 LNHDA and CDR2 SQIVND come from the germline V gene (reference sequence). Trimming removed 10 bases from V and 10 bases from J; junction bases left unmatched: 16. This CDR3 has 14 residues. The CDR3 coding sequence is TGTGCCATCCTATGGGGGGGAGGCCCCGAGGAGCAGTTCTTC. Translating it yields CAILWGGGPEEQFF.

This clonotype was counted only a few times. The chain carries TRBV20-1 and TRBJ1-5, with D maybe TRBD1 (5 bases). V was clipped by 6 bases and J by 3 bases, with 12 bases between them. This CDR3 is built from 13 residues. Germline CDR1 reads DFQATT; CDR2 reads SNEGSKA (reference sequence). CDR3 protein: CSATTEPNQPQHF. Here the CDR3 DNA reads TGCAGTGCGACGACAGAACCCAATCAGCCCCAGCATTTT.

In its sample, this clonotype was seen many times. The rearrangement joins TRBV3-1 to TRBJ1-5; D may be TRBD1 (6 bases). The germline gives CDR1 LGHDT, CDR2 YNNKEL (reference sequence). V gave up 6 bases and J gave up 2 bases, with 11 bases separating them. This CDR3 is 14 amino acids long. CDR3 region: CASRQGSGNQPQHF. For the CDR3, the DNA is TGTGCCAGCAGACAGGGAAGTGGCAATCAGCCCCAGCATTTT.

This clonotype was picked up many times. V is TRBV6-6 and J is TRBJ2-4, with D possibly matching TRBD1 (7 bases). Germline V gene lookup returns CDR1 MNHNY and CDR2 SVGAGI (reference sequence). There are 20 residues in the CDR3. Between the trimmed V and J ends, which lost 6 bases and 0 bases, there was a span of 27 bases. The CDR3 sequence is CASSSSMDRRVGGAKNIQYF. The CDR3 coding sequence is TGTGCCAGCAGCTCCTCGATGGACAGGAGGGTCGGCGGAGCCAAAAACATTCAGTACTTC.

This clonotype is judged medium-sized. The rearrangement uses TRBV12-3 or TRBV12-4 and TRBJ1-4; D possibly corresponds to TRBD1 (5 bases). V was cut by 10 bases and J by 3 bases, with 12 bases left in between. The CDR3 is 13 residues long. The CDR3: CATRQQPNEKLFF. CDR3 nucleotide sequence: TGTGCCACCAGACAGCAACCTAATGAAAAACTGTTTTTT.

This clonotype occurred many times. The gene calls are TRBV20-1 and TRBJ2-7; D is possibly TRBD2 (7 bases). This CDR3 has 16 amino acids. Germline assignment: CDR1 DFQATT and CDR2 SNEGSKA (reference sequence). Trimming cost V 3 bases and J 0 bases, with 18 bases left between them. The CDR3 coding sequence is TGCAGTGCTAGCTCCCACCGCGGGGGCGACTCCTACGAGCAGTACTTC. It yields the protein CSASSHRGGDSYEQYF.

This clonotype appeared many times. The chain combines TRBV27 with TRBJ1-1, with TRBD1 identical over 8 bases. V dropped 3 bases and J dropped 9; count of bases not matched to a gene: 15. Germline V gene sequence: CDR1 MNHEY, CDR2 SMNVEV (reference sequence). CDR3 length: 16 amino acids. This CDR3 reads CASSFGYGRGDRKAFF. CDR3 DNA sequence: TGTGCCAGCAGTTTCGGTTACGGACGTGGGGACAGGAAAGCTTTCTTT.

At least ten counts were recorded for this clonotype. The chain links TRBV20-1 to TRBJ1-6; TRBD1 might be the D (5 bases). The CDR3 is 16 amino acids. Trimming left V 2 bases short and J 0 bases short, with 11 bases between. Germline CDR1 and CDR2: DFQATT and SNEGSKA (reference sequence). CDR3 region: CSARPPGGSYNSPLHF. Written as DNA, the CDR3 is TGCAGTGCTAGACCACCCGGGGGCTCCTATAATTCACCCCTCCACTTT.

This chain's CDR3 is CASSSRPGLAGAFGTQYF. The CDR3 bases are TGTGCCAGCAGCTCGAGGCCGGGACTAGCGGGAGCTTTCGGGACCCAGTACTTC. The chain couples TRBV7-2 to TRBJ2-5, with TRBD2 matching over 14 bases. CDR3 size: 18 residues. V lost 4 bases to trimming and J lost 7 bases; unmatched junction nucleotides: 14. CDR1 is SGHTA, CDR2 FQGNSA, per germline.

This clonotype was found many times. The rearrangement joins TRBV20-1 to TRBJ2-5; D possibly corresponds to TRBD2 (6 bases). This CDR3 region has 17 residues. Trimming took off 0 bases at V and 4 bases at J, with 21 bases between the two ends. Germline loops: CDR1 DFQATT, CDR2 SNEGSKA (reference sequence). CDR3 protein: CSARDGGSGSLPETQYF. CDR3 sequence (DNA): TGCAGTGCTAGAGATGGGGGTAGCGGTTCCCTTCCAGAGACCCAGTACTTC.

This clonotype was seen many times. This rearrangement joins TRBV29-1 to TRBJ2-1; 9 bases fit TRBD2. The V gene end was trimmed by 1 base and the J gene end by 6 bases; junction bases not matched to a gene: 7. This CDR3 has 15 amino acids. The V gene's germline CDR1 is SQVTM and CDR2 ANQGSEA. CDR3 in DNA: TGCAGCGTTGAAGGCGGGGGGGCGAGAGTCAATGAGCAGTTCTTC. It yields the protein CSVEGGGARVNEQFF.

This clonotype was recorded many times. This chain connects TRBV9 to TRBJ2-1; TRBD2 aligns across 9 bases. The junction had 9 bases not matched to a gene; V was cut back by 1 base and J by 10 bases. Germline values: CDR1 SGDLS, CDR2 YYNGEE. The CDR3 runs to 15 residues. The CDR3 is CASSVLSSGNGEQFF. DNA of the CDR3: TGTGCCAGCAGCGTATTGTCTAGCGGGAACGGCGAGCAGTTCTTC.

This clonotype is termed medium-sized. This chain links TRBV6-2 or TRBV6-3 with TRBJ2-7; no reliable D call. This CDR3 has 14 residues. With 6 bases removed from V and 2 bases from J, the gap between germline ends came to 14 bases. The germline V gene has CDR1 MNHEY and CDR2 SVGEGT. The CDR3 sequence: CASRIGPHTYEQYF. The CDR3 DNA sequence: TGTGCCAGCAGGATAGGCCCACATACCTACGAGCAGTACTTC.

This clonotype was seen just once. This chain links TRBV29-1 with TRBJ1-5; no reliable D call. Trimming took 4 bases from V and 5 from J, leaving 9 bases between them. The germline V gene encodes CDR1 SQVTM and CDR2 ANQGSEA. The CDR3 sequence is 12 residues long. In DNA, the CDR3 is TGCAGCGTTGGGGATCTCGATCAGCCCCAGCATTTT. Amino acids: CSVGDLDQPQHF.

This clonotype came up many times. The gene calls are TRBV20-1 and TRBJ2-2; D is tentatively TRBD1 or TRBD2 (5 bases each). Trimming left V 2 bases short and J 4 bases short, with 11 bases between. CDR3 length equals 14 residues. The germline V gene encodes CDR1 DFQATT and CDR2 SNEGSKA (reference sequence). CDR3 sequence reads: CSARSGRSTGELFF. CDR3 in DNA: TGCAGTGCTAGATCGGGGCGGAGCACCGGGGAGCTGTTTTTT.

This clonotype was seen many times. The CDR3 reads CASSLGGGIRDEQYF. As DNA, the CDR3 is TGTGCCAGCAGCTTAGGGGGGGGCATCAGGGACGAGCAGTACTTC. The chain is built from TRBV7-2 and TRBJ2-7; D might be TRBD2 (7 bases). In germline, CDR1 is SGHTA, CDR2 FQGNSA. Trimming took 1 base from V and 5 from J, leaving 15 bases between them. This CDR3 has 15 amino acids. The complete variable domain, with remaining parts taken from reference TRBV7-2 and TRBJ2-7, reads GAGVSQSPSNKVTEKGKDVELRCDPISGHTALYWYRQSLGQGLEFLIYFQGNSAPDKSGLPSDRFSAERTGGSVSTLTIQRTQQEDSAVYLCASSLGGGIRDEQYFGPGTRLTVT.

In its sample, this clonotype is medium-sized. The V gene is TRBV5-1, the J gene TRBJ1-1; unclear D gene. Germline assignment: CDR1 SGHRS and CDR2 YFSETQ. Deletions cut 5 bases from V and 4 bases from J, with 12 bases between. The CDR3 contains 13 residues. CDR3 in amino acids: CASSCVECTEAFF. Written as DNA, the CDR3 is TGCGCCAGCAGTTGCGTCGAGTGCACTGAAGCTTTCTTT.